Here is one T cell receptor (beta chain) with its context. The data belong to a study of cytomegalovirus exposure and HLA in healthy donors. 13 Jbeta primers and 60 Vbeta primers were used for the PCR. The protocol was immunoSEQ multiplex PCR, while the TCRdb copy is restricted to in-frame clones and leaves out a portion. The sample has about 200,000 clones; 86% are singletons. Germline values: CDR1 LNHDA, CDR2 SQIVND (reference sequence). CDR3 length equals 15 residues. Trimming at V came to 3 bases and at J to 2 bases, leaving 3 bases not matched to a gene. The chain combines TRBV19 with TRBJ2-7; 11 bases agree with TRBD1. The specimen was PBMCs. The TCR originated in a woman aged 30 to 39 in good health and CMV-seronegative. The CDR3 DNA sequence: TGTGCCAGTAGTATCTGGACAGGGGGCCCCTACGAGCAGTACTTC. It yields the protein CASSIWTGGPYEQYF.